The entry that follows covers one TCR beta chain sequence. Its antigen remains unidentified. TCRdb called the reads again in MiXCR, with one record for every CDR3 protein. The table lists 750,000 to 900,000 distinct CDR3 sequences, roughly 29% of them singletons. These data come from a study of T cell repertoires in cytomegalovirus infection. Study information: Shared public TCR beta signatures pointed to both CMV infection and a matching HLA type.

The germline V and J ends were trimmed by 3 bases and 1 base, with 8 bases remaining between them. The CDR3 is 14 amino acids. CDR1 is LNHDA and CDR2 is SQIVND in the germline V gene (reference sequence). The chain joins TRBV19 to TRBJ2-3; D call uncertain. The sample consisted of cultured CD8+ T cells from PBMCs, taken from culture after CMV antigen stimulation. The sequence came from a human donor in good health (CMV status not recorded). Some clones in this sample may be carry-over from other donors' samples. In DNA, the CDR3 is TGTGCCAGTAGTATCTTTTCACGCACAGATACGCAGTATTTT. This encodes CASSIFSRTDTQYF. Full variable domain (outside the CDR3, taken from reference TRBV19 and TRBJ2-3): DGGITQSPKYLFRKEGQNVTLSCEQNLNHDAMYWYRQDPGQGLRLIYYSQIVNDFQKGDIAEGYSVSREKKESFPLTVTSAQKNPTAFYLCASSIFSRTDTQYFGPGTRLTVL.